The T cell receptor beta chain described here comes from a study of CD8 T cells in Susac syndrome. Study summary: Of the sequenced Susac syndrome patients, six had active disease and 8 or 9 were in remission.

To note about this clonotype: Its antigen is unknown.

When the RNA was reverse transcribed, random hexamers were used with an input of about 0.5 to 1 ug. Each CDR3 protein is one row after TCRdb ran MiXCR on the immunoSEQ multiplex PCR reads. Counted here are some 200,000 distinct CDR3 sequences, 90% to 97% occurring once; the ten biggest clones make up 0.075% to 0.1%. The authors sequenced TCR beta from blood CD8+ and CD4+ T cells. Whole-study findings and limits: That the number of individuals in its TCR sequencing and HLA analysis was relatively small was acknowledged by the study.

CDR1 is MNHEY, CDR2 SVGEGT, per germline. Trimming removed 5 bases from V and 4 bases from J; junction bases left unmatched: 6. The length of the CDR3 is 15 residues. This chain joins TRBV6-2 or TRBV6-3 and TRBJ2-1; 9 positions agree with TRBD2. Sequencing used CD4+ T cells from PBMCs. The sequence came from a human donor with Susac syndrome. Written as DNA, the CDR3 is TGTGCCAGCAGTAAACTAGCGGGCAATTACAATGAGCAGTTCTTC. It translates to CASSKLAGNYNEQFF.